The rows below give T cell receptor beta chains drawn from one sample of a study of T cell changes during pregnancy in multiple sclerosis. Some clones are missing from TCRdb's copy, which holds only in-frame ones; the method was immunoSEQ multiplex PCR. This sample has about 85,000 clones, with just over 90% found just once. The sample in question was peripheral blood, obtained in the first trimester of pregnancy. All receptors derive from a female donor with multiple sclerosis, enrolled in a pregnancy study. Each CDR3 is given with its conserved first and last residue. Each record gives: clone size, V gene, D gene, J gene, CDR3 DNA, CDR3 protein. A D gene is named only where the DNA matches it firmly. Where a row states a size, it is once, few, many or the class of an expanded clone; other rows omit it.

.	TRBV9	.	TRBJ1-4	TGTGCCAGCAGCACCCCGAGGGTTCAAACTAATGAAAAACTGTTTTTT	CASSTPRVQTNEKLFF
once	TRBV4-3	.	TRBJ1-1	TGCGCCAGCAGCCAAGATCCCAGTATGAACACTGAAGCTTTCTTT	CASSQDPSMNTEAFF
.	TRBV5-1	TRBD2	TRBJ2-3	TGCGCCAGCAGCTGGCCGCTAGCGGGAGGGAGCACAGATACGCAGTATTTT	CASSWPLAGGSTDTQYF
.	TRBV7-2	TRBD1	TRBJ2-2	TGTGCCAGCAGCTTAGGGACAGGGGGCAACGCCGGGGAGCTGTTTTTT	CASSLGTGGNAGELFF
.	TRBV25-1	.	TRBJ1-1	TGTGCCAGCAGTGAGGACGGGAATTGGTTTATGAACACTGAAGCTTTCTTT	CASSEDGNWFMNTEAFF
.	TRBV7-8	.	TRBJ1-5	TGTGCCAGCAGCTTTTTGACGGGAGGGGGAGGTCAGCCCCAGCATTTT	CASSFLTGGGGQPQHF
.	TRBV7-8	.	TRBJ1-6	TGTGCCAGCACCACGAGTAGCTCCTATAATTCACCCCTCCACTTT	CASTTSSSYNSPLHF
.	TRBV28	.	TRBJ2-7	TGTGCCACCACAGGGACAACCTACGAGCAGTACTTC	CATTGTTYEQYF
.	TRBV2	TRBD1	TRBJ1-5	TGTGCCAGCAGCGTGGGACAGGGGGCTTCTCAGCCCCAGCATTTT	CASSVGQGASQPQHF
.	TRBV6-5	.	TRBJ2-3	TGTGCCAGCAGTTACTGGCAGGGCACAGATACGCAGTATTTT	CASSYWQGTDTQYF
once	TRBV4-1	.	TRBJ2-7	TGCGCCAGCAGCCGGCTCCGGGACTCCACCTACGAGCAGTACTTC	CASSRLRDSTYEQYF
.	TRBV5-1	TRBD2	TRBJ2-1	TGCGCCAGCAGCTTGGGGACAGTAGCGGGAGAGAATGAGCAGTTCTTC	CASSLGTVAGENEQFF
.	TRBV30	.	TRBJ1-6	TGTGCCTGGAGTCTAGGACGCTCCGGGGGTAATTCACCCCTCCACTTT	CAWSLGRSGGNSPLHF
once	TRBV28	TRBD1	TRBJ2-7	TGTGCCAGCAGTTTAGTCGGACAGGGGAGGTCCGAGCAGTACTTC	CASSLVGQGRSEQYF
.	TRBV19	.	TRBJ1-4	TGTGCCAGTAGTATTGGGCAGTCTGAAAATGAAAAACTGTTTTTT	CASSIGQSENEKLFF
.	TRBV6-1	TRBD1	TRBJ2-5	TGTGCCAGCAATACACAGGGGGGCACCCAAGAGACCCAGTACTTC	CASNTQGGTQETQYF
.	TRBV19	.	TRBJ1-3	TGTGCCAGTAGTCCGCGGACAAAGGACACCATATATTTT	CASSPRTKDTIYF
.	TRBV5-1	TRBD1	TRBJ1-6	TGCGCCAGCAATCCGGGACAGGGAAATTCACCCCTCCACTTT	CASNPGQGNSPLHF
once	TRBV25-1	.	TRBJ1-2	TGTGCCAGCAGCGACGGGTGGAGCACCTATGGCTACACCTTC	CASSDGWSTYGYTF
once	TRBV5-1	.	TRBJ1-1	TGCGCCAGCAGTAGTCTCGGGACTGAAGCTTTCTTT	CASSSLGTEAFF
.	TRBV2	.	TRBJ2-5	TGTGCCAGCAGTCGAGAGGAGGTCGGGACCCAGTACTTC	CASSREEVGTQYF
.	TRBV10-3	TRBD2	TRBJ2-2	TGTGCCATCAGTGGTGGCGGGAGGGCCGGTAACGGGGAGCTGTTTTTT	CAISGGGRAGNGELFF
.	TRBV5-1	.	TRBJ2-3	TGCGCCAGCAGCTTGTCAACTAGCACAGATACGCAGTATTTT	CASSLSTSTDTQYF
.	TRBV2	.	TRBJ2-7	TGTGCCAGCAGTTCCGGGACTGCCTACGAGCAGTACTTC	CASSSGTAYEQYF
.	TRBV29-1	TRBD2	TRBJ2-1	TGCAGCGTTGAAGGGGGACTAGGAAGAAAAAATGAGCAGTTCTTC	CSVEGGLGRKNEQFF
.	TRBV19	.	TRBJ1-2	TGTGCCAGTAACCTAAGAGGACAGCGCTACACCTTC	CASNLRGQRYTF
.	TRBV18	TRBD1	TRBJ2-7	TGTGCCAGCGCACGGGACAGCTCCTACGAGCAGTACTTC	CASARDSSYEQYF
once	TRBV4-1	.	TRBJ2-1	TGCGCCAGCAGCCAAGCGGGAGAAGCGTACAATGAGCAGTTCTTC	CASSQAGEAYNEQFF
.	TRBV15	.	TRBJ1-4	TGTGCCACCAGTCGGAACCTGGGGGGAACCGAAAAACTGTTTTTT	CATSRNLGGTEKLFF
few	TRBV6-1	.	TRBJ1-2	TGTGCCAGCAGTGCCAGGGTCGTGGGCTACACCTTC	CASSARVVGYTF
.	TRBV11-3	TRBD2	TRBJ2-1	TGTGCCAGCAGCCCCGGGGGGGCGGATGAGCAGTTCTTC	CASSPGGADEQFF
.	TRBV6-6	TRBD1	TRBJ1-2	TGTGCCAGCAGGACAATGAAGGGACAGGGCTATGGCTACACCTTC	CASRTMKGQGYGYTF
.	TRBV6-5	TRBD1	TRBJ1-2	TGTGCCAGCCGCCGGGGACAGGGCTACTATGGCTACACCTTC	CASRRGQGYYGYTF
.	TRBV5-1	TRBD1	TRBJ1-2	TGCGCCAGCAGCTCGTCAGGACAGGCGAGCGGTCCTGCGGGCTACACCTTC	CASSSSGQASGPAGYTF
.	TRBV7-9	.	TRBJ1-1	TGTGCCAGCAGCGAGATAGACAGAAACACTGAAGCTTTCTTT	CASSEIDRNTEAFF
.	TRBV7-9	TRBD1	TRBJ1-2	TGTGCCAGCAGCAGAGGGGACAGCTATGGCTACACCTTC	CASSRGDSYGYTF
.	TRBV7-6	TRBD2	TRBJ2-5	TGTGCCAGCAGCTTAGTGTGGACTAGCGGGGAGACCCAGTACTTC	CASSLVWTSGETQYF
once	TRBV5-1	.	TRBJ1-3	TGCGCCAGCAGCTTGGCCCTCACAGGGCCGGGAAACACCATATATTTT	CASSLALTGPGNTIYF
once	TRBV7-9	TRBD1	TRBJ2-2	TGTGCCAGCAGCCCGGAGACAGGGTCGGGAACCGGGGAGCTGTTTTTT	CASSPETGSGTGELFF
.	TRBV27	.	TRBJ2-7	TGTGCCGGATCAACAGGAAACTCCTACGAGCAGTACTTC	CAGSTGNSYEQYF
once	TRBV28	TRBD1	TRBJ1-6	TGTGCCAGCGATGACAGGGTGGAGGGGTCACCCCTCCACTTT	CASDDRVEGSPLHF
few	TRBV6-5	TRBD2	TRBJ2-7	TGTGCCAGCAGGGCCGATAGCGGGATCTCCGAGCAGTACTTC	CASRADSGISEQYF
.	TRBV29-1	TRBD2	TRBJ2-7	TGCAGCGTTTCTTCGAGACTAGCATCGAACGAGCAGTACTTC	CSVSSRLASNEQYF
few	TRBV6-1	.	TRBJ1-2	TGTGCCACTCCAGGGCGAAGCTACTATGGCTACACCTTC	CATPGRSYYGYTF
.	TRBV7-6	TRBD2	TRBJ2-1	TGTGCCAGCAGCGTTCAGGGGACTAGCGGAATACGTTACAATGAGCAGTTCTTC	CASSVQGTSGIRYNEQFF
.	TRBV25-1	.	TRBJ2-1	TGTGCCAGCAGTGAATATATGAGTTCCGATGAGCAGTTCTTC	CASSEYMSSDEQFF
.	TRBV27	.	TRBJ2-7	TGTGCCAGCAGCCGGACAGCCGGGCCTTACGAGCAGTACTTC	CASSRTAGPYEQYF
.	TRBV13	.	TRBJ1-3	TGTGCCAGCAGCATAGAGACAGGCAACTCTGGAAACACCATATATTTT	CASSIETGNSGNTIYF
.	TRBV28	.	TRBJ1-2	TGTGCCAGCAGTTTGGGTGGCGCAGGGTTAAATGGCTACACCTTC	CASSLGGAGLNGYTF
.	TRBV28	TRBD1	TRBJ1-2	TGTGCCAGCAGACTCCTCGGACAGGGCGCTAACTATGGCTACACCTTC	CASRLLGQGANYGYTF
.	TRBV7-2	.	TRBJ1-6	TGTGCCAGCAGCGCGCAGGGGACCTATAATTCACCCCTCCACTTT	CASSAQGTYNSPLHF
.	TRBV7-9	.	TRBJ1-4	TGTGCCAGCAGCCTCCTAGGACAGTCAAATCATGAAAAACTGTTTTTT	CASSLLGQSNHEKLFF